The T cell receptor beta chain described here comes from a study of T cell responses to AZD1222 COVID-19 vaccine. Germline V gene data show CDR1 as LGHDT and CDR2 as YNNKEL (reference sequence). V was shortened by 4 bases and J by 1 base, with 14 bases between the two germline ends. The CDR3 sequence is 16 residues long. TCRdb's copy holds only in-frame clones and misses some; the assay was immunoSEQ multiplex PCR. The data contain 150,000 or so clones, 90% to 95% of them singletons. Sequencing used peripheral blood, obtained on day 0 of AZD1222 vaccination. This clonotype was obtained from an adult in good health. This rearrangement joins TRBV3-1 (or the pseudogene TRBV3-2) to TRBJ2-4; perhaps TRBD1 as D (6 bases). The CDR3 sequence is CASSLTPTGAKNIQYF. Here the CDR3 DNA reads TGTGCCAGCAGCCTTACCCCGACAGGCGCCAAAAACATTCAGTACTTC.